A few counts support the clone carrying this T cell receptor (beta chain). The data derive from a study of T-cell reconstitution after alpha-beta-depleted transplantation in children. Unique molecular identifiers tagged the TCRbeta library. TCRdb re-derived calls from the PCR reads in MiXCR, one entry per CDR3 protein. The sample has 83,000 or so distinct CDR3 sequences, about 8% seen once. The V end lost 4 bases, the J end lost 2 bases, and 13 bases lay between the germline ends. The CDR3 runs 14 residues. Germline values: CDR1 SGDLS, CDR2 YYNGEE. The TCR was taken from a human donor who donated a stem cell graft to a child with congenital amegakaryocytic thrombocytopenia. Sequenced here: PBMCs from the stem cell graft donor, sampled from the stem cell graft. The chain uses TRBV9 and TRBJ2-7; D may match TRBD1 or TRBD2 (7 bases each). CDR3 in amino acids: CASSQGGVAYEQYF. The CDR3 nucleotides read TGTGCCAGCAGCCAGGGGGGGGTAGCCTACGAGCAGTACTTC.